This T cell receptor (beta chain) was found in a study of blood T cells in healthy people across ages. Study as a whole: Capture by template switching was about one barcoded beta molecule per two T cells.

Each donor was a healthy Caucasian individual from Russia, aged about 6 to 95. Isolation recovered at least 6.5 million PBMCs from every sample. CDR3 size: 13 residues. Trimming stripped 0 bases from V and 6 bases from J, with 10 bases between. Germline V CDR1 and CDR2: SQVTM, ANQGSEA. Through a sample-barcoded 5' primer and a J-beta primer mix, a second PCR was run for roughly 7 to 11 cycles. TCRdb re-analysed the 5' RACE reads in MiXCR, keeping a single row per CDR3 protein. The sample contains 790,000 or so distinct CDR3 sequences, roughly three fifths of which appear only once. The receptor comes from a man aged 35 to 55 in good health. The chain combines TRBV29-1 with TRBJ2-3; unclear D gene. Sequenced: blood. CDR3 sequence: CSVEDTWTDTQYF. The CDR3 DNA sequence: TGCAGCGTTGAAGATACATGGACGGATACGCAGTATTTT.